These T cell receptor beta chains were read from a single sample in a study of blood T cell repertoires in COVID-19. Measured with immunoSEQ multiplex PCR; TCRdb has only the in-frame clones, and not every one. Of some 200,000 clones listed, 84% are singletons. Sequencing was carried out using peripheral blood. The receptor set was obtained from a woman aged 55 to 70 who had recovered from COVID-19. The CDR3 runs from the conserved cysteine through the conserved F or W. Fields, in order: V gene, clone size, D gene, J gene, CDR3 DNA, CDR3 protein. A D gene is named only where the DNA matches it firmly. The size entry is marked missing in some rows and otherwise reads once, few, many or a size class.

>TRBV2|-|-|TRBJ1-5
TGTGCCAGCAGTGGGGACTATCTGCAGCCCCAGCATTTT
CASSGDYLQPQHF
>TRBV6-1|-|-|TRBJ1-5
TGTGCCAGCAGTGAACAGGGCCGGCGGAGGCCCCAGCATTTT
CASSEQGRRRPQHF
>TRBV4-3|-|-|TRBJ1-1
TGCGCCAGCAGCCAACCAGGGGACACTGAAGCTTTCTTT
CASSQPGDTEAFF
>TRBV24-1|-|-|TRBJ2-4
TGTGCCACCAGTGAAAGACAAGAGAAAGCCAAAAACATTCAGTACTTC
CATSERQEKAKNIQYF
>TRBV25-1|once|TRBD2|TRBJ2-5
TGTGCCAGCAGTGACGGGGGGCAAGAGACCCAGTACTTC
CASSDGGQETQYF
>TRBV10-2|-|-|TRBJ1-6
TGCGCCAGCAGTGAGGGAAACCGCGGGAGAGGATATAATTCACCCCTCCACTTT
CASSEGNRGRGYNSPLHF
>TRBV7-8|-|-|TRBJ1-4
TGTGCCAGCAGCTACCTAAGAGATGGGCCGTTAAATGAAAAACTGTTTTTT
CASSYLRDGPLNEKLFF
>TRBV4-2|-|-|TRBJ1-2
TGTGCCAGCAGCCAATTTAGCACTAGGTATGGCTACACCTTC
CASSQFSTRYGYTF
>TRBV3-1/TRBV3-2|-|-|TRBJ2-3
TGTGCCAGCAGCCAAGACCCGAGAGATACGCAGTATTTT
CASSQDPRDTQYF
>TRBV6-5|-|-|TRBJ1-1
TGTGCCAGCAGTTATAACATCAGGGCAACTGAAGCTTTCTTT
CASSYNIRATEAFF
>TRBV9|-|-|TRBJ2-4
TGTGCCAGCAGCGTAGGGGGGCTCGCCAAAAACATTCAGTACTTC
CASSVGGLAKNIQYF
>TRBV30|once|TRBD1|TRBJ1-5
TGTGCCTGGAGTTATGGACAGGCAAATCAGCCCCAGCATTTT
CAWSYGQANQPQHF
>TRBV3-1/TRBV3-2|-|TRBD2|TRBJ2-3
TGTGCCAGCAGCCCCCTTACTAGCGGGGAAGATACGCAGTATTTT
CASSPLTSGEDTQYF
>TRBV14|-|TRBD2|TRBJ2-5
TGTGCCAGCAGCCAACCGGGGGGGCGCTGGGAGACCCAGTACTTC
CASSQPGGRWETQYF
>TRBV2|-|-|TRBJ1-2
TGTGCCAGCAGGGAAGAGACAGGCAGACACTATGGCTACACCTTC
CASREETGRHYGYTF
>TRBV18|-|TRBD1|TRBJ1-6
TGTGCCAGCTCTCCAGACAGGGGTGGCCCACCCCTCCACTTT
CASSPDRGGPPLHF